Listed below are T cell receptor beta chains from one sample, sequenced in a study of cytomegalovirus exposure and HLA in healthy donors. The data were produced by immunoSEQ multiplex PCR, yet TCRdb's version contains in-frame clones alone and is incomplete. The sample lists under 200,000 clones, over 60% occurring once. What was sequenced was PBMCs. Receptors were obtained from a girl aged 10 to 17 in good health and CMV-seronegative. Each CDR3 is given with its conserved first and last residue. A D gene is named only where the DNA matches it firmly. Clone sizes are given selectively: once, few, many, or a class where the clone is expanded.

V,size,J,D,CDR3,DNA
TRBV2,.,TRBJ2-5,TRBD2,CASSAGGVGETQYF,TGTGCCAGCAGTGCGGGGGGAGTAGGCGAGACCCAGTACTTC
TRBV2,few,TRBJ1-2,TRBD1,CASSLQGNYGYTF,TGTGCCAGCAGTCTACAGGGGAACTATGGCTACACCTTC
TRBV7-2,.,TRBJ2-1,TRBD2,CASSLALAGGAYNEQFF,TGTGCCAGCAGCTTAGCCCTAGCGGGGGGGGCCTACAATGAGCAGTTCTTC
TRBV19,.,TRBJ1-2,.,CASSGGRVGGYTF,TGTGCCAGTAGCGGCGGCAGGGTCGGTGGCTACACCTTC
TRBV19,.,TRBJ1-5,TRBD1,CASSMDRAATQPQHF,TGTGCCAGTAGTATGGACAGGGCAGCCACTCAGCCCCAGCATTTT
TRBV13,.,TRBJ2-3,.,CASSSRSSDTQYF,TGTGCCAGCAGCTCGAGGTCATCAGATACGCAGTATTTT
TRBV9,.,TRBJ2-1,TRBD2,CASSVDWTSGTDEQFF,TGTGCCAGCAGCGTAGACTGGACTAGCGGGACTGATGAGCAGTTCTTC
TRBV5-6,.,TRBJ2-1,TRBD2,CASSLTSGGAFLFF,TGTGCCAGCAGCTTAACTAGCGGGGGGGCTTTCTTGTTCTTC
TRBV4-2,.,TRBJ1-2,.,CASSQDLTGQTNGYTF,TGTGCCAGCAGCCAAGATCTGACAGGACAAACTAATGGCTACACCTTC
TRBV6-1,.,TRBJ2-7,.,CASSDRPQKDPTGEQYF,TGTGCCAGCAGTGATCGGCCCCAGAAAGACCCAACGGGGGAGCAGTACTTC
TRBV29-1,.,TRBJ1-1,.,CSVLNRQGTITEAFF,TGCAGCGTTCTAAACAGGCAGGGCACCATCACTGAAGCTTTCTTT
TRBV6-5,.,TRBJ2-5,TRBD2,CASSYSKRGDQETQYF,TGTGCCAGCAGTTACTCGAAGCGGGGGGACCAAGAGACCCAGTACTTC
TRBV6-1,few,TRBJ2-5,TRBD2,CATRLAGALETQYF,TGTGCCACAAGACTAGCGGGGGCATTAGAGACCCAGTACTTC
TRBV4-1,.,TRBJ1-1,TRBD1,CASSQDTPGGLLNTEAFF,TGCGCCAGCAGCCAAGATACTCCAGGGGGGCTGCTGAACACTGAAGCTTTCTTT
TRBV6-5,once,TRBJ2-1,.,CASSYEGSTSYNEQFF,TGTGCCAGCAGTTACGAAGGGAGTACCTCCTACAATGAGCAGTTCTTC
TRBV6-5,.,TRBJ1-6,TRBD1,CASSRPGTGESPLHF,TGTGCCAGCAGCCGTCCCGGGACAGGGGAGTCACCCCTCCACTTT
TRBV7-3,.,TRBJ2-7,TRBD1,CASSLRGGLTYEQYF,TGTGCCAGCAGCTTAAGAGGGGGCCTAACCTACGAGCAGTACTTC